The entry below describes one T cell receptor beta chain. Its recognized antigen is unknown. Base quality data are lacking; no much larger clone is found one base away. The intended sense of this specimen's time point label: roughly 2 years on ibrutinib. For TCR beta library preparation, roughly 2 micrograms of genomic DNA were extracted from the cryopreserved PBMCs. High-throughput TCR beta sequencing was performed on longitudinal blood samples from CLL patients receiving ibrutinib monotherapy. Patients were enrolled in a phase 2 open-label single-center ibrutinib monotherapy trial. This specimen belongs to a study of cytotoxic CD8 clonotypes in ibrutinib-treated CLL (dated by TCRdb to the early 2020s). Some background on the complete study: The cohort had about a dozen relapsed/refractory and around 14 treatment-naive patients; approximately 18 were IGHV unmutated. Response samples were taken after a median of about a year on treatment, ranging from 6 to 36 months. Every sample from remission and from progressive disease was obtained while the patients were still on ibrutinib. Partial responses were observed in some 24 patients and complete responses in 2; after a median follow-up of roughly 72 months, remission was maintained in around 14 patients and progression was observed in approximately 12. Longitudinal samples were obtainable from about 30% of the roughly 90 participants in the trial. Cryopreserved peripheral blood mononuclear cells were collected at three points: before therapy, at response, and at either sustained remission or disease progression. Samples averaged roughly 280,000 productive templates and approximately 100,000 productive rearrangements. Results and caveats for the whole study, not just this receptor: At baseline, clonality was higher than in age-matched healthy donors and showed a strong correlation with circulating CD8+ T-cell counts. Public clonotypes were found to be uncommon and were observed to contract or remain stable during treatment; the increase in clonality was shown to reflect expansion of private clonotypes at ibrutinib response. Clonality rose at ibrutinib response, remained stable during sustained remission, and dropped back toward baseline at progression. Sampling times were not matched between sustained-remission and progressing patients, and lymph node repertoires were not studied.

The goal of deep resolution MiSeq sequencing was a depth between 1 in 1 million and 1 in 200,000 T cells, and coverage averaged 10x per clonotype. The immunoSEQ hsTCRB Kit was used to generate TCR beta libraries. The authors' analysis ran thus. The data were analyzed with ImmunoSEQ Analyzer and ImmunoSEQ Data Assistant, and V, D and J gene assignments followed IMGT definitions. Clonality, with values ranging from 0 to 1, was calculated as one minus the normalized Shannon entropy of productive rearrangement frequencies. Public clonotype analysis was restricted to overrepresented clonotypes comprising at least 0.05% of each patient's repertoire. Some twelve repertoires from age-matched healthy donors, obtained from immuneACCESS, served as clonality controls. TCRdb obtained this table from immuneACCESS and retained in-frame rearrangements with V and J assigned. These tables miss some clones; where compared with another copy, unresolved V genes account for less than half of the shortfall, and the remainder is unexplained. V and J calls and clone size are copied from that table; D and trimming were computed from the DNA. The sample table lists 150,000 to 250,000 clones, about 72% of them with a count of one. The biggest ten clones account for 13% of the sample.

There are 15 amino acids in the CDR3, from cysteine to phenylalanine inclusive. Solely the CDR3 DNA is kept, with 45 bases framed from the first base. V is trimmed back by 2 bases and J by 0 bases, and the junction contains 2 bases that no gene match accounts for. From the germline V gene (reference sequence), CDR1 is SGHKS and CDR2 is YYEKEE. The starting material was PBMCs, obtained after 24 months of ibrutinib treatment. The sequence was obtained from a human donor with chronic lymphocytic leukemia. The chain links TRBV5-5 with TRBJ1-5; 7 bases in between match TRBD1. The DNA reads as follows: TGTGCCAGCAGCTTCGAGGGGGCTAGCAATCAGCCCCAGCATTTT. This translates into CASSFEGASNQPQHF.